This T cell receptor beta chain emerged from a study of naive and memory T cell subsets. Study-wide results and caveats: Over 90% of naive TCR sequences appeared only once, unlike memory subsets. No ground truth validated the naive and memory repertoire findings.

This clonotype has a handful of counts. Its antigen is not known. Two oligonucleotides, mixed equimolar, formed the beta constant-region primer covering TRBC1 and TRBC2. MiXCR was run by TCRdb on the UMI-ligation and nested PCR reads, yielding one entry per CDR3 protein. The sample lists 100,000 or so distinct CDR3 sequences, roughly 7% occurring once. Trimming shortened V by 1 base and J by 4 bases, and 10 bases separated the two germline ends. The germline gives CDR1 KGHSH, CDR2 LQKENI. The CDR3 is 15 residues long. The specimen sequenced was central memory CD4+ T cells from blood. The chain recombines TRBV18 with TRBJ1-4; weak D call: TRBD1 (6 bases). This receptor was obtained from a human donor in good health. The CDR3 DNA reads as TGTGCCAGCTCACCACAGGGGACATATAATGAAAAACTGTTTTTT. Translation: CASSPQGTYNEKLFF. The variable domain in full, with the rest retrieved from reference TRBV18 and TRBJ1-4, is NAGVMQNPRHLVRRRGQEARLRCSPMKGHSHVYWYRQLPEEGLKFMVYLQKENIIDESGMPKERFSAEFPKEGPSILRIQQVVRGDSAAYFCASSPQGTYNEKLFFGSGTQLSVL.